This T cell receptor (beta chain) emerged from a study of Ad26.COV2.S vaccination and SARS-CoV-2 variants. Measured with immunoSEQ multiplex PCR; TCRdb has only the in-frame clones, and not every one. The sample has 250,000 or so clones; approximately 88% are singletons. As for this clone: Its target is unknown.

Described treatment: some 19 received Ad26.COV2.S at low or high dose, single or two shots; 5 received placebo; per-sample allocation not given. On day 63 after the first injection, vaccine and placebo recipients gave samples. Germline loops: CDR1 SGHRS, CDR2 YFSETQ. V lost 0 bases, J lost 5 bases, and 17 bases lay in between. The CDR3 runs to 16 residues. Study observations and caveats: Substantial breadth was reportedly displayed by spike-specific CD8+ and CD4+ T cell responses after vaccination.

The source is a person aged 18 to 65 who received the Ad26.COV2.S COVID-19 vaccine or a placebo. The specimen comprised peripheral blood, sampled in a trial of Ad26.COV2.S vaccine versus placebo. The chain combines TRBV5-1 with TRBJ2-5, with D possibly called TRBD1 or TRBD2 (5 bases each). The CDR3 nucleotides are TGCGCCAGCAGCTTGGTAGCAGGTCGGGGCGGTGAGACCCAGTACTTC. Protein sequence: CASSLVAGRGGETQYF.